The rows below give T cell receptor beta chains drawn from one sample of a study of neurological immune-mediated disorders. TCRdb re-analysed the 5' RACE reads in MiXCR, keeping a single row per CDR3 protein. The sample yields tens of thousands of distinct CDR3 sequences, 14% seen once. Material: PBMCs. The receptors come from a woman aged 45-60 years in good health. Each CDR3 is given with its conserved first and last residue. The D gene is left open where the match is weak. A row's size may be missing; if present it is once, few, many or a size class.

many	TRBV20-1	TRBJ2-3	TRBD2	TGCAGTGCTAGACTCAATAGCGGGGGCACAGATACGCAGTATTTT	CSARLNSGGTDTQYF
many	TRBV20-1	TRBJ1-2	-	TGCAGTGCTAGTAGTGATACCGGGGGATATGGCTACACCTTC	CSASSDTGGYGYTF
many	TRBV28	TRBJ2-1	TRBD1	TGTGCCAGCAGTTTAATCCAGGGGGCGAACAATGAGCAGTTCTTC	CASSLIQGANNEQFF
-	TRBV18	TRBJ1-6	-	TGTGCCAGCTCACTAAGTGGTACTATAAATTCACCCCTCCACTTT	CASSLSGTINSPLHF
many	TRBV20-1	TRBJ2-7	-	TGCAGTGCTAGGCCCCCTTGGGGGCTCGAGCAGTACTTC	CSARPPWGLEQYF
many	TRBV11-3	TRBJ2-2	TRBD2	TGTGCCATCCGGACTAGCGGGAGCGATAACACCGGGGAGCTGTTTTTT	CAIRTSGSDNTGELFF
many	TRBV28	TRBJ2-7	-	TGTGCCAGCAGTATTGGCTACGAGCAGTACTTC	CASSIGYEQYF
many	TRBV5-1	TRBJ1-1	-	TGCGCCAGCAGCTTGGGTGCCAAACGGAACACTGAAGCTTTCTTT	CASSLGAKRNTEAFF
many	TRBV28	TRBJ2-3	TRBD2	TGTGCCGGGGCAAGCGGGAGGACCGTGGATACGCAGTATTTT	CAGASGRTVDTQYF
many	TRBV24-1	TRBJ1-2	-	TGTGCCACCAGTCGTCTCCCGGGACAAGCCAACTATGGCTACACCTTC	CATSRLPGQANYGYTF
many	TRBV12-3/TRBV12-4	TRBJ2-2	-	TGTGCCAGCAGTAAGGGAACGCCCGGGGAGCTGTTTTTT	CASSKGTPGELFF
-	TRBV10-3	TRBJ1-3	-	TGTGCCATCAGCCCAAAGGCGGGGACATGGCAAAACTCTGGAAACACCATATATTTT	CAISPKAGTWQNSGNTIYF
many	TRBV10-3	TRBJ2-1	TRBD2	TGTGCCATCAGTGCAATCCCGACTAGCGCGGGGAATGAGCAGTTCTTC	CAISAIPTSAGNEQFF
many	TRBV5-1	TRBJ2-7	-	TGCGCCAGCAGCTTGGCCCTCGGGGGAACCTACGAGCAGTACTTC	CASSLALGGTYEQYF
many	TRBV29-1	TRBJ1-4	-	TGCAGCGTGACTACTGGGTCAGGTTCAGGGGAAAAACTGTTTTTT	CSVTTGSGSGEKLFF
many	TRBV6-4	TRBJ2-1	TRBD2	TGTGCCAGCAGCGATAGCGGGAGCTACAATGAGCAGTTCTTC	CASSDSGSYNEQFF
many	TRBV12-3/TRBV12-4	TRBJ1-2	-	TGTGCCAGCAGTTTTCGTCAGGGAGGAACCTATGGCTACACCTTC	CASSFRQGGTYGYTF
-	TRBV7-9	TRBJ1-4	-	TGTGCCAGCAGCTCCCCGACCGCTATGGGATCAAATGAAAAACTGTTTTTT	CASSSPTAMGSNEKLFF
many	TRBV20-1	TRBJ2-5	-	TGCAGTGCTAGTCTGGCCAATAGAGGGGAGACCCAGTACTTC	CSASLANRGETQYF
-	TRBV27	TRBJ1-1	-	TGTGCCAGCAGTTTAAAATTGAACACTGAAGCTTTCTTT	CASSLKLNTEAFF
many	TRBV6-5	TRBJ1-4	-	TGTGCCAGCGGCGAGGAAAAACTGTTTTTT	CASGEEKLFF
many	TRBV5-1	TRBJ1-1	-	TGCGCCAGCAGCTCTTATATGGACACTGAAGCTTTCTTT	CASSSYMDTEAFF
many	TRBV3-1	TRBJ1-2	-	TGTGCCAGCAGCCCAATCACCGGACTGTTGCCGGGGTTAGGCTACACCTTC	CASSPITGLLPGLGYTF
many	TRBV29-1	TRBJ2-2	-	TGCAGCGTTTTGGTGTCCGGGGAGCTGTTTTTT	CSVLVSGELFF
many	TRBV5-1	TRBJ2-3	-	TGCGCCAGCAGCTTACAGGGTTCTCCAGATACGCAGTATTTT	CASSLQGSPDTQYF
many	TRBV20-1	TRBJ1-5	-	TGCAGTGCTAGACAGGAGTATAGCAATCAGCCCCAGCATTTT	CSARQEYSNQPQHF
many	TRBV7-2	TRBJ2-7	-	TGTGCCAGCAGCTTAGGACGGTCCTACGAGCAGTACTTC	CASSLGRSYEQYF
many	TRBV20-1	TRBJ2-7	-	TGCAGTGCGCCTCGGGCTGGGAGCGACTCCTACGAGCAGTACTTC	CSAPRAGSDSYEQYF
many	TRBV28	TRBJ2-3	TRBD2	TGTGCCAGCAGCACACTAGCGGGAGCGGATGATACGCAGTATTTT	CASSTLAGADDTQYF
many	TRBV11-3	TRBJ1-1	-	TGTGCCAGCAGCTTAGATCTATACAGATCTGAAGCTTTCTTT	CASSLDLYRSEAFF
-	TRBV5-1	TRBJ1-6	-	TGCGCCAGCAGCCAAGCCGACAGCTCCTATAATTCACCCCTCCACTTT	CASSQADSSYNSPLHF
many	TRBV20-1	TRBJ1-2	TRBD1	TGCAGTGCTATGATTCGGACAGGGGGCGACTATGGCTACACCTTC	CSAMIRTGGDYGYTF
many	TRBV24-1	TRBJ2-3	-	TGTGCCACCAGTGACGCCCTCCCAGCGGCGGGGAGGTATACGCAGTATTTT	CATSDALPAAGRYTQYF
many	TRBV7-2	TRBJ1-5	-	TGTGCCAGCAGCTTAGCGTTGGGGCCGCAGCCCCAGCATTTT	CASSLALGPQPQHF
many	TRBV18	TRBJ2-5	-	TGTGCCAGCTCACCGGACAGACAAGAGACCCAGTACTTC	CASSPDRQETQYF
many	TRBV5-1	TRBJ1-6	-	TGCGCCAGCAGCTACGACCTAAACTCACCCCTCCACTTT	CASSYDLNSPLHF
many	TRBV28	TRBJ2-1	TRBD2	TGTGCCAGCAGTTCCCTAGCGGGATGGGACAATGAGCAGTTCTTC	CASSSLAGWDNEQFF
many	TRBV5-1	TRBJ2-5	-	TGCGCCAGCAGCGCCCAGGGATTGATCCAGTACTTC	CASSAQGLIQYF
few	TRBV11-3	TRBJ1-2	-	TGTGCCAGCAACCGGGCCCTTGGTGATGGCTACACCTTC	CASNRALGDGYTF
-	TRBV9	TRBJ2-1	TRBD2	TGTGCCAGCAGCGAATCCGAGCGGGAGGGCCGGGGGCAGTTCTTC	CASSESEREGRGQFF
many	TRBV7-2	TRBJ2-5	-	TGTGCCAGCAGCTCCACGTGGGCCCAGTACTTC	CASSSTWAQYF
once	TRBV5-1	TRBJ1-2	-	TGCGCCAGCAGCTTGGATGCCAGTGCTAACTATGGCTACACCTTC	CASSLDASANYGYTF
many	TRBV15	TRBJ2-6	TRBD2	TGTGCCACCAGCAGAGAGTCGGGGAGGGAGTCGGGCTCTGGGGCCAACGTCCTGACTTTC	CATSRESGRESGSGANVLTF
many	TRBV5-1	TRBJ2-7	-	TGCGCCAGCAGGGCGACGACTGGGACCTACGAGCAGTACTTC	CASRATTGTYEQYF
many	TRBV10-3	TRBJ2-7	TRBD1	TGTGCCGCCAAACCCGGGACAGAAGCCTACGAGCAGTACTTC	CAAKPGTEAYEQYF
many	TRBV10-3	TRBJ2-1	-	TGTGCCATCAGTGGAGGGGGGGCCCTTTTTGGGCAGTTCTTC	CAISGGGALFGQFF
many	TRBV5-1	TRBJ2-1	-	TGCGCCAGCAGCGAGGCAGGCCCGTCCTACAATGAGCAGTTCTTC	CASSEAGPSYNEQFF
many	TRBV5-1	TRBJ1-2	TRBD1	TGCGCCAGCAGCGGTGGGACAGACCTTATTAACTATGGCTACACCTTC	CASSGGTDLINYGYTF
many	TRBV2	TRBJ1-1	-	TGTGCCAGCAGTGAAAGGAAGGGACGGATGAACACTGAAGCTTTCTTT	CASSERKGRMNTEAFF
many	TRBV6-5	TRBJ2-7	TRBD2	TGTGCCAGCAGTTCCGTGACTAGCGGGACGTCCTACGAGCAGTACTTC	CASSSVTSGTSYEQYF
many	TRBV9	TRBJ2-1	-	TGTGCCAGCACCAAGGGGGCGGGGGGTAGCAATGAGCAGTTCTTC	CASTKGAGGSNEQFF
many	TRBV7-2	TRBJ2-5	-	TGTGCCAGCAGCTTAGGTCTTAATCCCCAAGAGACCCAGTACTTC	CASSLGLNPQETQYF
many	TRBV5-1	TRBJ2-7	-	TGCGCCAGCAGCGTCCGGGATACCACCTACGAGCAGTACTTC	CASSVRDTTYEQYF
-	TRBV20-1	TRBJ1-4	-	TGCAGTGGACAGGAGCAACTCAATGAAAAACTGTTTTTT	CSGQEQLNEKLFF
many	TRBV5-1	TRBJ1-3	TRBD1	TGCGCCAGCAGCCCGTGGACAGGACCCTCTGGAAACACCATATATTTT	CASSPWTGPSGNTIYF